The 20 T cell receptor beta chains below come from one sample, sequenced in a study of cytomegalovirus exposure and HLA in healthy donors. The PCR contained 60 Vbeta and 13 Jbeta primers. This table comes from immunoSEQ multiplex PCR, and its TCRdb copy is limited to in-frame clones, with some not included. The profile shows tens of thousands of clones, about two thirds of them singletons. The sequencing input was PBMCs. The origin of the receptors is a man between 60 and 70 years old in good health and CMV-seronegative.

The rearrangement joins TRBV7-9 to TRBJ1-4; 7 nucleotides align to TRBD1. J was trimmed by 6 bases and V by 5 bases; bases with no gene match: 6. The CDR3 contains 14 residues. CDR1 SEHNR and CDR2 FQNEAQ come from the germline V gene (reference sequence). CDR3 in amino acids: CASSRGQADEKLFF. The CDR3, as DNA: TGTGCCAGCAGCCGCGGACAGGCTGATGAAAAACTGTTTTTT.

For the CDR3, the DNA is TGTGCCAGCAGCTACACCGGGACAGGATCCTACGAGCAGTACTTC. The encoded protein is CASSYTGTGSYEQYF. The genes are TRBV7-2 and TRBJ2-7; 8 nucleotides match TRBD1. V trimming: 4 bases; J trimming: 1 base; junction bases outside the gene matches: 6. The germline CDR1 and CDR2 sequences are SGHTA and FQGNSA. The CDR3 is made up of 15 amino acids. The full variable domain, completed using reference TRBV7-2 and TRBJ2-7, is GAGVSQSPSNKVTEKGKDVELRCDPISGHTALYWYRQSLGQGLEFLIYFQGNSAPDKSGLPSDRFSAERTGGSVSTLTIQRTQQEDSAVYLCASSYTGTGSYEQYFGPGTRLTVT.

In DNA form, the CDR3 reads TGTGCCAGCAGTTACTCGGGCAGAGTAAACACCGGGGAGCTGTTTTTT. Translated, it gives CASSYSGRVNTGELFF. The rearrangement uses TRBV6-6 and TRBJ2-2; D is unresolved. Deletions cut 0 bases from V and 2 bases from J, with 10 bases between. Germline V lookup: CDR1 MNHNY, CDR2 SVGAGI (reference sequence). The CDR3 covers 16 residues.

This clone was counted only a few times. J is TRBJ2-1 and V is TRBV10-2, with 12 bases lining up with TRBD2. V lost 4 bases and J lost 7; bases outside the gene matches: 5. The CDR3 loop spans 15 amino acids. Germline V gives CDR1 WSHSY, CDR2 SAAADI. In DNA form, the CDR3 reads TGCGCCAGCAGTGTGGGACTAGCGGGCGCTAATGAGCAGTTCTTC. Translating gives CASSVGLAGANEQFF.

The V gene is TRBV25-1, the J gene TRBJ2-7; 11 nucleotides line up with TRBD1. J lost 6 bases, V lost 6 bases, and 4 bases had no gene match. This CDR3 comprises 13 residues. Germline V CDR1 and CDR2: MGHDK, SYGVNS. CDR3 protein: CASRDRGLGEQYF. CDR3 nucleotide sequence: TGTGCCAGCAGGGACAGGGGGCTCGGCGAGCAGTACTTC.

The chain links TRBV30 to TRBJ2-3; weak D call: TRBD2 (7 bases). The germline V and J ends were trimmed by 4 bases and 1 base, with 15 bases remaining between them. There are 15 residues in the CDR3. The V gene's germline CDR1 is GTSNPN and CDR2 SVGIG (reference sequence). The CDR3 spells CAWTWGRGGTDTQYF. CDR3 DNA: TGTGCCTGGACCTGGGGGAGGGGGGGCACAGATACGCAGTATTTT.

J is TRBJ2-5 and V is TRBV7-2, with D maybe TRBD1 (6 bases). From germline, CDR1 is SGHTA and CDR2 FQGNSA. Trimming cost V 2 bases and J 4 bases, with 14 bases left between them. The CDR3 length is 15 residues. The CDR3 protein is CASSLSVRGTETQYF. In DNA form, the CDR3 reads TGTGCCAGCAGCTTATCAGTCAGGGGTACAGAGACCCAGTACTTC.

The V gene is TRBV7-8, the J gene TRBJ1-1, with D unresolved. The germline V gene encodes CDR1 SGHVS and CDR2 FQNEAQ. The CDR3 loop spans 14 amino acids. V was shortened by 2 bases and J by 0 bases, with 7 bases between the two germline ends. The CDR3 region is CASSLRGMNTEAFF. For the CDR3, the DNA is TGTGCCAGCAGCTTACGAGGGATGAACACTGAAGCTTTCTTT.

This clone came up once. The rearrangement links TRBV7-6 to TRBJ2-4; TRBD2 is a possible D gene (6 bases). The CDR3 runs to 13 residues. The V gene lost 5 bases and the J gene lost 8 bases, with 13 bases spanning the gap. Germline CDR1 SGHVS, CDR2 FNYEAQ. As DNA, the CDR3 is TGTGCCAGCAGCCCTGGGCGGGATGACATTCAGTACTTC. It yields the protein CASSPGRDDIQYF. Looking up the rest from reference TRBV7-6 and TRBJ2-4 gives the full variable domain: GAGVSQSPRYKVTKRGQDVALRCDPISGHVSLYWYRQALGQGPEFLTYFNYEAQQDKSGLPNDRFSAERPEGSISTLTIQRTEQRDSAMYRCASSPGRDDIQYFGAGTRLSVL.

The V gene is TRBV15, the J gene TRBJ1-2; D perhaps matches TRBD1 (5 bases). The CDR3 has 15 amino acids. V was shortened by 1 base and J by 0 bases, with 9 bases between the two germline ends. The germline V gene has CDR1 LNHNV and CDR2 YYDKDF (reference sequence). The CDR3 loop reads CATSRVTGANYGYTF. The CDR3 bases are TGTGCCACCAGCAGAGTGACGGGGGCTAACTATGGCTACACCTTC.

The V call is TRBV5-4, the J call TRBJ2-7; 14 bases match TRBD2. Looked up from germline, CDR1 is SGHNT and CDR2 is YYREEE (reference sequence). CDR3 length: 15 residues. V lost 4 bases and J lost 6; bases outside the gene matches: 6. CDR3 nucleotides: TGTGCCAGCAGCCGGGGACTAGCGGGAGAGGGCGAGCAGTACTTC. Its translation: CASSRGLAGEGEQYF. The full variable domain, its missing parts supplied by reference TRBV5-4 and TRBJ2-7, is ETGVTQSPTHLIKTRGQQVTLRCSSQSGHNTVSWYQQALGQGPQFIFQYYREEENGRGNFPPRFSGLQFPNYSSELNVNALELDDSALYLCASSRGLAGEGEQYFGPGTRLTVT.

The chain is built from TRBV6-5 and TRBJ2-2; D may be TRBD2 (6 bases). This CDR3 has 15 amino acids. Per germline, CDR1 MNHEY and CDR2 SVGAGI. V lost 0 bases to trimming and J lost 1 base, with 6 bases between them. The CDR3 DNA reads as TGTGCCAGCAGTTACTCGCGGGAGAACACCGGGGAGCTGTTTTTT. This translates into CASSYSRENTGELFF.

This rearrangement joins TRBV29-1 to TRBJ2-5, with D tentatively TRBD1 (6 bases). The CDR3 runs to 11 residues. CDR1 is SQVTM and CDR2 is ANQGSEA in the germline V gene. Trimming pared 6 bases from V and 5 bases from J, leaving 10 bases between. CDR3: CSVQQGETQYF. As DNA, the CDR3 is TGCAGCGTACAACAGGGTGAGACCCAGTACTTC.

This chain links TRBV5-6 with TRBJ1-1, with 10 bases matching TRBD1. With 4 bases clipped from V and 7 bases from J, the junction kept 10 bases outside the gene matches. This CDR3 region has 15 residues. Germline loops: CDR1 SGHDT, CDR2 YYEEEE. CDR3 bases: TGTGCCAGCAGCCTCGGACAGGGGGGATACGGTGAAGCTTTCTTT. This encodes CASSLGQGGYGEAFF. The full variable domain, its missing parts supplied by reference TRBV5-6 and TRBJ1-1, is DAGVTQSPTHLIKTRGQQVTLRCSPKSGHDTVSWYQQALGQGPQFIFQYYEEEERQRGNFPDRFSGHQFPNYSSELNVNALLLGDSALYLCASSLGQGGYGEAFFGQGTRLTVV.

The chain has TRBV28 and TRBJ2-5, with 9 bases that match TRBD1. V dropped 7 bases and J dropped 4; count of bases not matched to a gene: 10. Germline V CDR1 and CDR2: MDHEN, SYDVKM. The CDR3 loop spans 15 amino acids. This chain's CDR3 is CASTHRTGAGETQYF. The CDR3 DNA sequence: TGTGCCAGCACCCACCGGACAGGGGCCGGAGAGACCCAGTACTTC.

This clone has more than one count but fewer than ten. This rearrangement joins TRBV6-1 to TRBJ2-7; TRBD1 agrees at 10 bases. This CDR3 region has 14 residues. V lost 6 bases to trimming and J lost 4 bases; unmatched junction nucleotides: 6. Germline CDR1 and CDR2: MNHNS and SASEGT. In DNA form, the CDR3 reads TGTGCCAGCAGAGGGGACAGGGGTGGATACGAGCAGTACTTC. Protein product: CASRGDRGGYEQYF.

The chain couples TRBV4-3 to TRBJ2-4, with 14 bases aligning to TRBD2. V was clipped by 4 bases and J by 8 bases; unmatched bases: 4. CDR1 and CDR2 from the germline V gene are LGHNA and YSLEER. The length of the CDR3 is 15 residues. CDR3: CASSRTSGGMDIQYF. Written as DNA, the CDR3 is TGCGCCAGCAGCCGGACTAGCGGGGGGATGGACATTCAGTACTTC.

The chain uses TRBV6-1 and TRBJ1-2; D ambiguous. V was trimmed by 4 bases and J by 4 bases, leaving 7 bases between them. The CDR3 runs to 12 residues. Germline CDR1 MNHNS, CDR2 SASEGT. As DNA, the CDR3 is TGTGCCAGCAGTGCGGAGACCTATGGCTACACCTTC. Protein: CASSAETYGYTF.

This clone is a singleton in its sample. The chain has TRBV6-4 and TRBJ2-7, with TRBD2 identical over 10 bases. V lost 7 bases to trimming and J lost 2 bases; unmatched junction nucleotides: 5. Germline V gives CDR1 MRHNA, CDR2 SNTAGT. The CDR3 is 14 residues long. CDR3 residues: CASTKREGTYEQYF. The CDR3 nucleotides read TGTGCCAGCACGAAGCGGGAGGGAACCTACGAGCAGTACTTC.

This sequence joins TRBV10-1 and TRBJ2-3; D is unclear. The V end was cut by 6 bases, the J end by 6 bases, with 19 bases between. This CDR3 contains 15 residues. Germline CDR1 is WNHNN and CDR2 is SYGVQD (reference sequence). The CDR3 sequence: CASSAFGGSYDTQYF. CDR3 in DNA: TGCGCCAGCAGCGCCTTCGGCGGTTCTTACGATACGCAGTATTTT.